One sample yielded the 22 T cell receptor beta chains listed below, sequenced in a study of T cell responses to AZD1222 COVID-19 vaccine. Method: immunoSEQ multiplex PCR; TCRdb's copy keeps in-frame clones and lacks some. Of about 99,000 clones in the sample, about 89% are singletons; the top ten hold 2.5% to 4%. Sequenced here: peripheral blood, sampled 28 days after the second dose of the MenACWY control vaccine. The receptor set was obtained from an adult who received the MenACWY meningococcal vaccine as a control.

V and J are TRBV6-5 and TRBJ1-6, with a tentative D call TRBD1 (6 bases). V was pared by 8 bases and J by 7 bases, with 15 bases between. The CDR3 is made up of 14 amino acids. The germline CDR1 and CDR2 sequences are MNHEY and SVGAGI. CDR3 coding DNA: TGTGCCAGCCGAGGGGGGGGATCCAATTCACCCCTCCACTTT. Protein: CASRGGGSNSPLHF.

The chain employs TRBV9 and TRBJ2-7; D ambiguous. Trimming pared 0 bases from V and 2 bases from J, leaving 9 bases between. Per the germline V gene, CDR1 is SGDLS and CDR2 is YYNGEE. The CDR3 length is 14 residues. CDR3 sequence: CASSVDPGPYEQYF. The CDR3 DNA is TGTGCCAGCAGCGTAGACCCGGGCCCCTACGAGCAGTACTTC. Together with reference TRBV9 and TRBJ2-7, the CDR3 gives the full variable domain: DSGVTQTPKHLITATGQRVTLRCSPRSGDLSVYWYQQSLDQGLQFLIQYYNGEERAKGNILERFSAQQFPDLHSELNLSSLELGDSALYFCASSVDPGPYEQYFGPGTRLTVT.

The CDR3 protein is CASRLVNTEAFF. In DNA form, the CDR3 reads TGTGCCAGCAGACTGGTGAACACTGAAGCTTTCTTT. The chain carries TRBV6-4 and TRBJ1-1; D unclear. CDR1 MRHNA and CDR2 SNTAGT come from the germline V gene. V was pared by 6 bases and J by 0 bases, with 5 bases between. This CDR3 is built from 12 residues.

This chain joins TRBV19 and TRBJ2-3, with D possibly matching TRBD1 (7 bases). V lost 7 bases, J lost 1 base, and 15 bases lay in between. Per the germline V gene, CDR1 is LNHDA and CDR2 is SQIVND (reference sequence). This CDR3 has 15 residues. Here the CDR3 reads CASTPRGDGTDTQYF. The CDR3 DNA is TGTGCCAGTACCCCCAGGGGGGACGGCACAGATACGCAGTATTTT.

The gene calls are TRBV12-3 or TRBV12-4 and TRBJ2-7; D ambiguous. Trimming stripped 1 base from V and 5 bases from J, with 6 bases between. CDR3 length: 12 amino acids. In DNA, the CDR3 is TGTGCCAGCAGTTTAGAAGGCCACGAGCAGTACTTC. Protein: CASSLEGHEQYF.

The genes are TRBV19 and TRBJ1-2, with D possibly matching TRBD1 (6 bases). V was trimmed by 3 bases and J by 2 bases, leaving 13 bases between them. Germline V lookup: CDR1 LNHDA, CDR2 SQIVND (reference sequence). This CDR3 has 15 amino acids. The CDR3 DNA reads as TGTGCCAGTAGTATGAGGGGGTCACGGAACTATGGCTACACCTTC. Protein sequence: CASSMRGSRNYGYTF.

In DNA, the CDR3 is TGTGCCAGCAGTAGACAGGGACTGGGCTACACCTTC. Protein product: CASSRQGLGYTF. The gene calls are TRBV6-5 and TRBJ1-2, with 7 bases fitting TRBD1. J was trimmed by 8 bases and V by 5 bases; bases with no gene match: 5. Germline V CDR1 and CDR2: MNHEY, SVGAGI. This CDR3 region has 12 residues.

J is TRBJ1-2 and V is TRBV13, with unresolved D. The V end lost 0 bases, the J end lost 8 bases, and 13 bases lay between the germline ends. Germline-derived CDR1 and CDR2 are PRHDT and FYEKMQ (reference sequence). CDR3 length: 14 residues. CDR3 protein: CASSLGLGQRGYTF. The CDR3 DNA reads as TGTGCCAGCAGCTTAGGCCTTGGGCAGAGAGGCTACACCTTC.

The rearrangement joins TRBV2 to TRBJ2-7; D not certain. V dropped 3 bases and J dropped 3 bases, with 24 bases sitting between them. The CDR3 totals 18 residues. Germline V gene data show CDR1 as SNHLY and CDR2 as FYNNEI. CDR3 region: CASSDSPRPPGPNYEQYF. The DNA of the CDR3 is TGTGCCAGCAGTGACAGTCCGAGGCCGCCAGGCCCTAACTACGAGCAGTACTTC.

The chain is built from TRBV28 and TRBJ2-7; 10 nucleotides align to TRBD2. Germline V gives CDR1 MDHEN, CDR2 SYDVKM. Unmatched junction bases numbered 3, after V lost 2 bases and J lost 2 bases. The CDR3 loop spans 15 amino acids. The CDR3 sequence is CASSLRSGGAYEQYF. The DNA of the CDR3 is TGTGCCAGCAGTTTAAGAAGCGGGGGGGCCTACGAGCAGTACTTC.

The chain carries TRBV7-2 and TRBJ1-5; 7 positions agree with TRBD1. Germline V CDR1 and CDR2: SGHTA, FQGNSA. The V gene end was trimmed by 5 bases and the J gene end by 7 bases; junction bases not matched to a gene: 11. CDR3 length: 15 amino acids. The CDR3 sequence: CASSQRVGGGQPQHF. CDR3 in DNA: TGTGCCAGCAGCCAGAGGGTAGGGGGCGGACAGCCCCAGCATTTT.

This sequence joins TRBV2 and TRBJ2-3; TRBD2 is a possible D gene (8 bases). Trimming took 5 bases from V and 1 from J, leaving 16 bases between them. The CDR3 covers 16 residues. The V gene's germline CDR1 is SNHLY and CDR2 FYNNEI. CDR3 sequence (DNA): TGTGCCAGCAGTCGGGAGGGGGCGCGAGGCACAGATACGCAGTATTTT. Its translation is CASSREGARGTDTQYF.

The chain employs TRBV2 and TRBJ2-7, with a possible D match to TRBD1 (6 bases). The CDR3 length is 15 residues. V was pared by 6 bases and J by 1 base, with 16 bases between. Germline V gene sequence: CDR1 SNHLY, CDR2 FYNNEI. The CDR3 coding sequence is TGTGCCAGCAGGGAAAGACAGGTTAGTTCCTACGAGCAGTACTTC. Translated: CASRERQVSSYEQYF.

This clone was seen more than once but under ten times. The chain employs TRBV5-1 and TRBJ1-6, with D perhaps matching TRBD1 (6 bases). The V gene lost 1 base and the J gene lost 8 bases, with 13 bases spanning the gap. The CDR3 totals 15 residues. The germline CDR1 and CDR2 sequences are SGHRS and YFSETQ. The CDR3 sequence is CASSLSSAGDSPLHF. The CDR3 region has the DNA TGCGCCAGCAGCTTGAGTTCGGCAGGGGATTCACCCCTCCACTTT. Using reference TRBV5-1 and TRBJ1-6 for the parts outside the CDR3, the full variable domain is KAGVTQTPRYLIKTRGQQVTLSCSPISGHRSVSWYQQTPGQGLQFLFEYFSETQRNKGNFPGRFSGRQFSNSRSEMNVSTLELGDSALYLCASSLSSAGDSPLHFGNGTRLTVT.

V and J are TRBV3-1 (or the pseudogene TRBV3-2) and TRBJ1-3, with D unclear. CDR3 size: 13 residues. V shed 6 bases and J shed 2 bases, with 8 bases lying between them. Germline CDR1 is LGHDT and CDR2 is YNNKEL (reference sequence). CDR3 sequence: CASRPGAGNTIYF. The CDR3 nucleotides read TGTGCCAGCAGGCCCGGTGCTGGAAACACCATATATTTT.

This chain uses TRBV28 with TRBJ2-7, with D perhaps matching TRBD1 (8 bases). Germline V gene data show CDR1 as MDHEN and CDR2 as SYDVKM. V gave up 1 base and J gave up 3 bases, with 16 bases separating them. This CDR3 has 16 residues. CDR3 sequence reads: CASSLLRTGRDYEQYF. CDR3 DNA sequence: TGTGCCAGCAGTTTATTACGGACAGGGAGGGACTACGAGCAGTACTTC.

V gene TRBV24-1 combines with J gene TRBJ2-2, with 13 bases aligning to TRBD2. Germline V gene lookup returns CDR1 KGHDR and CDR2 SFDVKD. The CDR3 sequence is 17 residues long. The trim removed 5 bases at V and 6 bases at J, leaving 8 bases unmatched. The CDR3 DNA sequence: TGTGCCACCAGTGGGGGGCCCGGACTAGCGGGGGCCGGGGAGCTGTTTTTT. Translation gives CATSGGPGLAGAGELFF.

The chain couples TRBV7-9 to TRBJ1-5; unclear D gene. Trimming removed 5 bases from V and 5 bases from J, with 10 bases in between. Per germline, CDR1 SEHNR and CDR2 FQNEAQ (reference sequence). This CDR3 contains 13 residues. The CDR3 DNA reads as TGTGCCAGCAGCGCTAATGTGGATCAGCCCCAGCATTTT. It translates to CASSANVDQPQHF.

The chain joins TRBV7-2 to TRBJ2-3; 10 bases match TRBD2. The CDR3 loop spans 18 amino acids. CDR1 is SGHTA, CDR2 FQGNSA, per germline. J lost 3 bases, V lost 2 bases, and 11 bases had no gene match. CDR3 DNA sequence: TGTGCCAGCAGCTTATCAGGGACTAGCGAATATTATACAGATACGCAGTATTTT. Its protein product is CASSLSGTSEYYTDTQYF.

This chain connects TRBV4-3 to TRBJ2-3; the D gene is possibly TRBD1 (5 bases). The CDR3 is made up of 17 amino acids. Trimming pared 1 base from V and 4 bases from J, leaving 18 bases between. Germline V gene sequence: CDR1 LGHNA, CDR2 YSLEER. CDR3 coding DNA: TGCGCCAGCAGCCAAGCTGGTAGGCAGGGTTGGTCAGATACGCAGTATTTT. Translation gives CASSQAGRQGWSDTQYF.

CDR3 in amino acids: CASSIIRGRVNVLTF. In nucleotides, the CDR3 is TGTGCCAGCAGTATTATCAGGGGGCGGGTCAACGTCCTGACTTTC. This chain joins TRBV2 and TRBJ2-6; TRBD1 aligns across 8 bases. V lost 5 bases to trimming and J lost 9 bases; unmatched junction nucleotides: 9. This CDR3 has 15 residues. Per germline, CDR1 SNHLY and CDR2 FYNNEI.

The chain couples TRBV7-2 to TRBJ1-5, with TRBD1 identical over 9 bases. Per germline, CDR1 SGHTA and CDR2 FQGNSA. This CDR3 comprises 15 residues. V gave up 5 bases and J gave up 7 bases; unmatched junction bases: 9. In DNA form, the CDR3 reads TGTGCCAGCAGCCCCAGGACAGGGGTCGGGCAGCCCCAGCATTTT. This codes for CASSPRTGVGQPQHF.